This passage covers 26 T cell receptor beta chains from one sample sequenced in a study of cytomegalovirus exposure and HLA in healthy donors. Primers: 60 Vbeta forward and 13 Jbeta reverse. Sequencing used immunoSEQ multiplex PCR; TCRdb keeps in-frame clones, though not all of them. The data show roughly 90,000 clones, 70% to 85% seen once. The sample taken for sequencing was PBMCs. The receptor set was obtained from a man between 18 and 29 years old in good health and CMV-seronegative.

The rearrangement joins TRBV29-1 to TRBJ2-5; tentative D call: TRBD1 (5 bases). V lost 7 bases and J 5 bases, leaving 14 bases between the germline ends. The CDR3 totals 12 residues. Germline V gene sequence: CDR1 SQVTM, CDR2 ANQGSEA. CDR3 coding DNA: TGCAGCGCCGGTGAGAAGGGGGAGACCCAGTACTTC. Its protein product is CSAGEKGETQYF.

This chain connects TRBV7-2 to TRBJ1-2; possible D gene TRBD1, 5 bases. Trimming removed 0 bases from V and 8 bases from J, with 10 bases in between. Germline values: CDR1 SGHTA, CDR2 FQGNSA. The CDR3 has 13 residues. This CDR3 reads CASSLAQGSGYTF. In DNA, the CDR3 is TGTGCCAGCAGCTTAGCGCAGGGTTCCGGCTACACCTTC.

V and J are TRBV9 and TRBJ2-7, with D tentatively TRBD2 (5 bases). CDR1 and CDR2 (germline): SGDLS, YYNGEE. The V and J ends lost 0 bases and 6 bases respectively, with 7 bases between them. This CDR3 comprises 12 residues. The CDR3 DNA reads TGTGCCAGCAGCGTAGAGGCGGGCGAGCAGTACTTC. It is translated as CASSVEAGEQYF.

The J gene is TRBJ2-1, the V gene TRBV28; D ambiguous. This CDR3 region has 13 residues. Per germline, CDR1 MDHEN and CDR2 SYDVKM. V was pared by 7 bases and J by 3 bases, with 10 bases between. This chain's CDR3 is CASTRGDYNEQFF. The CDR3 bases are TGTGCCAGCACCCGCGGAGACTACAATGAGCAGTTCTTC.

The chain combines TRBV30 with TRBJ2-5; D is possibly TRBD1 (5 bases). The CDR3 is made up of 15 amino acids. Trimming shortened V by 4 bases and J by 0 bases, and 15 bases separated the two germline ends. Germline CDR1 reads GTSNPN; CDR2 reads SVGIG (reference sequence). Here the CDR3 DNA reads TGTGCCTGGAATGGGGCAAATTGGTACCAAGAGACCCAGTACTTC. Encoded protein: CAWNGANWYQETQYF.

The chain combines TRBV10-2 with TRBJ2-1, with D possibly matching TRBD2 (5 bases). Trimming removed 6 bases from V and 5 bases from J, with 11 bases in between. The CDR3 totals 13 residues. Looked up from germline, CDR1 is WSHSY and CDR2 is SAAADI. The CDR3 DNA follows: TGCGCCAGCAGCTCACTAGGAAACAATGAGCAGTTCTTC. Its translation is CASSSLGNNEQFF.

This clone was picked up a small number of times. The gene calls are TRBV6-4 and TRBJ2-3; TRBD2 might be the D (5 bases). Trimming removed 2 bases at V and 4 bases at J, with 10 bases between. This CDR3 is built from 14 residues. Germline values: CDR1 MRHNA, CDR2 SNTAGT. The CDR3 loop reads CASSDKGEADTQYF. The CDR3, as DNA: TGTGCCAGCAGTGACAAGGGAGAGGCAGATACGCAGTATTTT.

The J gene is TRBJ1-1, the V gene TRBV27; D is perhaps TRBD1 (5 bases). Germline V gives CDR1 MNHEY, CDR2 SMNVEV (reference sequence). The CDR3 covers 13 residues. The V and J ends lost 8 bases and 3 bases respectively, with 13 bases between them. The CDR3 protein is CASRRGDYTEAFF. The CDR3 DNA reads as TGTGCCAGCCGGCGGGGGGATTACACTGAAGCTTTCTTT.

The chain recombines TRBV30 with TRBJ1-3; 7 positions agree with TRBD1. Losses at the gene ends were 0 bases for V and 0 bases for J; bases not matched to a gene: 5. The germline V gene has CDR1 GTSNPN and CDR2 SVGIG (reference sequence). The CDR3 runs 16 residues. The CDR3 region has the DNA TGTGCCTGGAGTGTTCCCAGGGGGAGCTCTGGAAACACCATATATTTT. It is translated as CAWSVPRGSSGNTIYF. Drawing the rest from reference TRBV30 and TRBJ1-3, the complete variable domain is SQTIHQWPATLVQPVGSPLSLECTVEGTSNPNLYWYRQAAGRGLQLLFYSVGIGQISSEVPQNLSASRPQDRQFILSSKKLLLSDSGFYLCAWSVPRGSSGNTIYFGEGSWLTVV.

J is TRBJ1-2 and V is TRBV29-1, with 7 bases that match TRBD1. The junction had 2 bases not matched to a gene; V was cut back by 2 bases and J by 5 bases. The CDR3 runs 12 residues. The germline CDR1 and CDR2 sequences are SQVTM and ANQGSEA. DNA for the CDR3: TGCAGCGTTGAAAGGGACAGATATGGCTACACCTTC. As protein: CSVERDRYGYTF.

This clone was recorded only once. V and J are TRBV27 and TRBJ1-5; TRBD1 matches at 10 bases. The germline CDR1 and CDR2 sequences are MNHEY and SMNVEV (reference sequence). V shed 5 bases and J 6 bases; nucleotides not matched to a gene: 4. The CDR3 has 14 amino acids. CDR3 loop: CASSADRGLQPQHF. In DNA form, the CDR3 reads TGTGCCAGCAGTGCCGACAGGGGGCTTCAGCCCCAGCATTTT.

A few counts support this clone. CDR3 protein: CASSLRGGANQPQHF. The CDR3 DNA reads as TGTGCCAGCAGCCTGAGGGGGGGTGCAAATCAGCCCCAGCATTTT. This rearrangement joins TRBV7-6 to TRBJ1-5; D perhaps matches TRBD1 (6 bases). Germline CDR1 is SGHVS and CDR2 is FNYEAQ. This CDR3 region has 15 residues. V gave up 5 bases and J gave up 4 bases, with 15 bases separating them.

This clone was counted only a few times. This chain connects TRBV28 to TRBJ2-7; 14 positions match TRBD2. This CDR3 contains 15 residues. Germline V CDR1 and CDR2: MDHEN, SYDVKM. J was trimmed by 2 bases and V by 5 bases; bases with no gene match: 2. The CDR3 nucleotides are TGTGCCAGCAGTGGGACTAGCGGGGGAACCTACGAGCAGTACTTC. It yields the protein CASSGTSGGTYEQYF.

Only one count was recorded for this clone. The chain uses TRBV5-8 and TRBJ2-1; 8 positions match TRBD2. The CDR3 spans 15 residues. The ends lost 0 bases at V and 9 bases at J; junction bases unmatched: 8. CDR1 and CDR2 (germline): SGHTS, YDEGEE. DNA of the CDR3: TGTGCCAGCAGCTTGGCGGTCGGGAGGGCCAGTGAGCAGTTCTTC. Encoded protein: CASSLAVGRASEQFF. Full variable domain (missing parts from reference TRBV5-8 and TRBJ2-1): EAGVTQSPTHLIKTRGQQATLRCSPISGHTSVYWYQQALGLGLQFLLWYDEGEERNRGNFPPRFSGRQFPNYSSELNVNALELEDSALYLCASSLAVGRASEQFFGPGTRLTVL.

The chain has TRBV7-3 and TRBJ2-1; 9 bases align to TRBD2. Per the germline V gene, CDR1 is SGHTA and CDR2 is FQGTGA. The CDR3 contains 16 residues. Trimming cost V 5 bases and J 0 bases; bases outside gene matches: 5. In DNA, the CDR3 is TGTGCCAGCAGCGTTTTTAGCGGGAGCTCCTACAATGAGCAGTTCTTC. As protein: CASSVFSGSSYNEQFF.

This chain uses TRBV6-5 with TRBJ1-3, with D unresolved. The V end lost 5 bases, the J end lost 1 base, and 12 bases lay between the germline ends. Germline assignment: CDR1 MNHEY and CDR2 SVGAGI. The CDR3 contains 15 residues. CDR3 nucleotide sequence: TGTGCCAGCAGTCAACCCGGGGTATCTGGAAACACCATATATTTT. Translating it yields CASSQPGVSGNTIYF.

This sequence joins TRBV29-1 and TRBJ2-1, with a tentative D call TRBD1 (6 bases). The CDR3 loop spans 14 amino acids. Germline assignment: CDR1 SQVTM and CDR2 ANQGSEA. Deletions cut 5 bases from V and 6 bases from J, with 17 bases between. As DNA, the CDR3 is TGCAGCGTTATAGGGGGTGCAGCAGGCAATGAGCAGTTCTTC. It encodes CSVIGGAAGNEQFF.

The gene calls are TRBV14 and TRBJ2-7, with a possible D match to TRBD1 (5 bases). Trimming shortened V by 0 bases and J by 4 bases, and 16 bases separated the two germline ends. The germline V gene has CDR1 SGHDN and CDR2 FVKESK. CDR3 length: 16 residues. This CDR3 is CASSQDTVAGSYEQYF. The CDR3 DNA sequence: TGTGCCAGCAGCCAAGATACGGTGGCAGGGTCTTACGAGCAGTACTTC.

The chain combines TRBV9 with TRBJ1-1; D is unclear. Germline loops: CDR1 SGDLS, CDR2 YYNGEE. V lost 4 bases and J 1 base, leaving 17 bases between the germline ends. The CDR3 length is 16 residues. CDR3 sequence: CASSPEAPGWNTEAFF. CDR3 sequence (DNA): TGTGCCAGCAGCCCGGAAGCCCCAGGTTGGAACACTGAAGCTTTCTTT. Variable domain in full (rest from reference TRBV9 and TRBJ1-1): DSGVTQTPKHLITATGQRVTLRCSPRSGDLSVYWYQQSLDQGLQFLIQYYNGEERAKGNILERFSAQQFPDLHSELNLSSLELGDSALYFCASSPEAPGWNTEAFFGQGTRLTVV.

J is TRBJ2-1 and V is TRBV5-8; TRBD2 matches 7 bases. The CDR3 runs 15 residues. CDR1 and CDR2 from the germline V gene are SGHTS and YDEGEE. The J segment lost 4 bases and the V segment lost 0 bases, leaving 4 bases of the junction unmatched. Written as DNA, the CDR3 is TGTGCCAGCAGCTTGGGACTAGCAGAGTACAATGAGCAGTTCTTC. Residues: CASSLGLAEYNEQFF.

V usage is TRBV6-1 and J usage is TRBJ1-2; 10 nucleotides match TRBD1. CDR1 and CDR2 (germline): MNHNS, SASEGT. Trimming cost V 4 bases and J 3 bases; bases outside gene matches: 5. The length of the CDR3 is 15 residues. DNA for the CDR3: TGTGCCAGCAGTGCGAGGACAGGGGGGGACTATGGCTACACCTTC. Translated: CASSARTGGDYGYTF.

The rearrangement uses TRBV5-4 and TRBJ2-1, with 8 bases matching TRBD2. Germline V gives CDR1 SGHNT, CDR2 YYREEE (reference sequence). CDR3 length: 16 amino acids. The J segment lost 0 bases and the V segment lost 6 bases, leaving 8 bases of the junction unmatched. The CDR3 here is CASISGLAGSYNEQFF. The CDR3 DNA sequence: TGTGCCAGCATTAGTGGGCTAGCGGGCTCCTACAATGAGCAGTTCTTC.

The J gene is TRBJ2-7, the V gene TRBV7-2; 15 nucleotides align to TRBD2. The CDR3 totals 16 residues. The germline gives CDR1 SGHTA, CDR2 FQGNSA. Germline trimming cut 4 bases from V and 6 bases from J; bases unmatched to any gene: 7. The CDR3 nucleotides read TGTGCCAGCAGCTCCACCGGGACTAGCGGGAGGATCGAGCAGTACTTC. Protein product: CASSSTGTSGRIEQYF. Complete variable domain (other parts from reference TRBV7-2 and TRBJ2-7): GAGVSQSPSNKVTEKGKDVELRCDPISGHTALYWYRQSLGQGLEFLIYFQGNSAPDKSGLPSDRFSAERTGGSVSTLTIQRTQQEDSAVYLCASSSTGTSGRIEQYFGPGTRLTVT.

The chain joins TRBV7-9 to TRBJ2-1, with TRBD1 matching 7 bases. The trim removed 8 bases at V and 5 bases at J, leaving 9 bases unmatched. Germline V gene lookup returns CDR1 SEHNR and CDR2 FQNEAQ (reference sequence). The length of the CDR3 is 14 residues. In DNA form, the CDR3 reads TGTGCCAGCCTGGGGAAAGACAGGGACAATGAGCAGTTCTTC. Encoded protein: CASLGKDRDNEQFF. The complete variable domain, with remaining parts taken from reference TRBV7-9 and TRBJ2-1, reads DTGVSQNPRHKITKRGQNVTFRCDPISEHNRLYWYRQTLGQGPEFLTYFQNEAQLEKSRLLSDRFSAERPKGSFSTLEIQRTEQGDSAMYLCASLGKDRDNEQFFGPGTRLTVL.

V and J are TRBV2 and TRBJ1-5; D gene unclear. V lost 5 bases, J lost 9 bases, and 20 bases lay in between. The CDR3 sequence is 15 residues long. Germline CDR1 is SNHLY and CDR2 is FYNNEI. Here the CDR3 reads CASSQNGLGFGPQHF. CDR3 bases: TGTGCCAGCAGTCAGAATGGACTGGGTTTTGGGCCCCAGCATTTT.

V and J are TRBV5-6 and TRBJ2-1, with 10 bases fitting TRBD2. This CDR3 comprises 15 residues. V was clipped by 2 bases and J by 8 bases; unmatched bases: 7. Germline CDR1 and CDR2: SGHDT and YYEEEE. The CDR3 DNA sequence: TGTGCCAGCAGCTTAGCGGGAGGGCCTTCCGATGAGCAGTTCTTC. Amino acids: CASSLAGGPSDEQFF.